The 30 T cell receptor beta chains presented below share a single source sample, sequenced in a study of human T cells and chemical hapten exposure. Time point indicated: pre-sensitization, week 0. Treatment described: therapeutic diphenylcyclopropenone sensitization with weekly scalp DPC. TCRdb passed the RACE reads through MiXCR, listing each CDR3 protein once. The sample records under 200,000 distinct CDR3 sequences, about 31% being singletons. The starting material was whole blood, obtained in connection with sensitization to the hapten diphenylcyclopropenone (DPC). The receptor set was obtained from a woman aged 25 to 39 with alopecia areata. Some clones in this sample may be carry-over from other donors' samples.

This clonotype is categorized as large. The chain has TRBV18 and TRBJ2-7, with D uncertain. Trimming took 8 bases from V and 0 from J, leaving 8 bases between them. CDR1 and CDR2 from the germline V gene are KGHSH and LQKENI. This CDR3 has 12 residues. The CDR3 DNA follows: TGTGCCAGCAGCCCGAGCTCCTACGAGCAGTACTTC. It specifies CASSPSSYEQYF.

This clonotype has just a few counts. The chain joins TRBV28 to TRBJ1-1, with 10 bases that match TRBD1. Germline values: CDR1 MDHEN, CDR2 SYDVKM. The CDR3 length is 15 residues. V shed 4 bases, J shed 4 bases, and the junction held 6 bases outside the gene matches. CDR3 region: CASSYIRTGGTEAFF. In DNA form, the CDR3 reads TGTGCCAGCAGTTATATCAGGACAGGGGGCACTGAAGCTTTCTTT.

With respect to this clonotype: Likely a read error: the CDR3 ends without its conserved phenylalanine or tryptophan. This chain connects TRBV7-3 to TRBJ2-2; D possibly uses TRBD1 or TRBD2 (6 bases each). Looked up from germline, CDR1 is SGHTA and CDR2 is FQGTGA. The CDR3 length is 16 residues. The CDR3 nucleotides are TGTGCCGGCAGCTTAACAGGGCGGGGTAGCGCCGGGGAGCTGTTTCTT. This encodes CAGSLTGRGSAGELFL.

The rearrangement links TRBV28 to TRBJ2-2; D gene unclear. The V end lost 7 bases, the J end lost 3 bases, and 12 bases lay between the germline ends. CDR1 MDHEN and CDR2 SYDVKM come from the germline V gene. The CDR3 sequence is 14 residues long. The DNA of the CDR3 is TGTGCCAGCACGCTAGACTGGGACACCGGGGAGCTGTTTTTT. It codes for CASTLDWDTGELFF.

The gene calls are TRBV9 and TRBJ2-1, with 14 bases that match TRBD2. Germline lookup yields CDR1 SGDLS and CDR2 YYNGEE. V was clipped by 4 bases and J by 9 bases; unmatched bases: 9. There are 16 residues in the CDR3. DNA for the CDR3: TGTGCCAGCAGCCCTCCGGGACTAGCGGGAGTGGGTGAGCAGTTCTTC. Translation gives CASSPPGLAGVGEQFF.

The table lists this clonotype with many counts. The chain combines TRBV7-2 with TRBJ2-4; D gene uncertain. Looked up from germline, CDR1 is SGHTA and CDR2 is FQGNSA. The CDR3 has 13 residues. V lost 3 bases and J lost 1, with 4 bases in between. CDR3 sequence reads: CASSLAAKNIQYF. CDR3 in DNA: TGTGCCAGCAGCTTGGCGGCCAAAAACATTCAGTACTTC. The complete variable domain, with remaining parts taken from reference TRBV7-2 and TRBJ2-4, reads GAGVSQSPSNKVTEKGKDVELRCDPISGHTALYWYRQSLGQGLEFLIYFQGNSAPDKSGLPSDRFSAERTGGSVSTLTIQRTQQEDSAVYLCASSLAAKNIQYFGAGTRLSVL.

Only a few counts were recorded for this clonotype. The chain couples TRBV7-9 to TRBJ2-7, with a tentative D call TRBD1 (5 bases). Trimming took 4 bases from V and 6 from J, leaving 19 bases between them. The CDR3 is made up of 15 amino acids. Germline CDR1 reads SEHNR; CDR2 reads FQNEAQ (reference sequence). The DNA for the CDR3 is TGTGCCAGCAGCTATACTACAGGCGCGCCGGGCGAGCAGTACTTC. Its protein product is CASSYTTGAPGEQYF.

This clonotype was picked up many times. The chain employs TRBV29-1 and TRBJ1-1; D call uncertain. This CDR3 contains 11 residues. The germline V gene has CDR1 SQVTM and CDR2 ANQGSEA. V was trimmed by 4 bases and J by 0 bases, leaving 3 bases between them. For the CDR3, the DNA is TGCAGCGTTGTTTTGAACACTGAAGCTTTCTTT. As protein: CSVVLNTEAFF.

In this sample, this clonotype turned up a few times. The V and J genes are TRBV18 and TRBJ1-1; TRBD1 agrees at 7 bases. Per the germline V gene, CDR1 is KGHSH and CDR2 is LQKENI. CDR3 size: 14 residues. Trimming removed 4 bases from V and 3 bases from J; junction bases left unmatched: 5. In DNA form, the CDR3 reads TGTGCCAGCTCACTGAGACAGGGAGACACTGAAGCTTTCTTT. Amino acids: CASSLRQGDTEAFF. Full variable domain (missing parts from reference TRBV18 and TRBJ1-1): NAGVMQNPRHLVRRRGQEARLRCSPMKGHSHVYWYRQLPEEGLKFMVYLQKENIIDESGMPKERFSAEFPKEGPSILRIQQVVRGDSAAYFCASSLRQGDTEAFFGQGTRLTVV.

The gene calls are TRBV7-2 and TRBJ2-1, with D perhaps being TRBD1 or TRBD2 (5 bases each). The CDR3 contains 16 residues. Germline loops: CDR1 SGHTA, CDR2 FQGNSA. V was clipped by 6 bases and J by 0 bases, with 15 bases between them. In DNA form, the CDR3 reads TGTGCCAGCAGTAGGGGCGGTGGGAGCTCCTACAATGAGCAGTTCTTC. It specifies CASSRGGGSSYNEQFF.

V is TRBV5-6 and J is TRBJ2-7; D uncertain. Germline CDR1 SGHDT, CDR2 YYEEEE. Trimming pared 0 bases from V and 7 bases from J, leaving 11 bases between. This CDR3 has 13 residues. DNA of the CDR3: TGTGCCAGCAGCTTGGCCAATATGTGGGAGCAGTACTTC. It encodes CASSLANMWEQYF.

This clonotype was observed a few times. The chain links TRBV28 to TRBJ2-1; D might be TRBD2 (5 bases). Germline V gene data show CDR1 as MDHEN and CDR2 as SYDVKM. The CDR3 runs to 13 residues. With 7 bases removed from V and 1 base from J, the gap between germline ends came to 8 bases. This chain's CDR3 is CASTGFSYNEQFF. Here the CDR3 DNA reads TGTGCCAGCACGGGGTTTTCCTACAATGAGCAGTTCTTC.

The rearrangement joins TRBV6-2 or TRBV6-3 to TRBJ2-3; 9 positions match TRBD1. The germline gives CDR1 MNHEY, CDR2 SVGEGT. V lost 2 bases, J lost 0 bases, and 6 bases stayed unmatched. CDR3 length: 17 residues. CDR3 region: CASSYATGGKSTDTQYF. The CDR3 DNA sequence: TGTGCCAGCAGTTACGCAACAGGGGGCAAGAGCACAGATACGCAGTATTTT.

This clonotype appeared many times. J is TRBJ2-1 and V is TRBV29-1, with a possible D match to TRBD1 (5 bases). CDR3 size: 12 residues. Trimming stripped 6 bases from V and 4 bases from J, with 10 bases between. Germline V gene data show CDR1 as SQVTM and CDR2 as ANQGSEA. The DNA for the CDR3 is TGCAGCGTCCGAGGACAATACAATGAGCAGTTCTTC. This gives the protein CSVRGQYNEQFF.

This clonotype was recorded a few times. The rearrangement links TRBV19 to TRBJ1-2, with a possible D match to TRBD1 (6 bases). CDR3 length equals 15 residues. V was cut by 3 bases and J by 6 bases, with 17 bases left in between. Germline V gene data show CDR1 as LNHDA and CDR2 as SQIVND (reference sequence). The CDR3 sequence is CASSMEEGGINGYTF. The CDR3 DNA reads TGTGCCAGTAGTATGGAAGAAGGGGGAATCAATGGCTACACCTTC.

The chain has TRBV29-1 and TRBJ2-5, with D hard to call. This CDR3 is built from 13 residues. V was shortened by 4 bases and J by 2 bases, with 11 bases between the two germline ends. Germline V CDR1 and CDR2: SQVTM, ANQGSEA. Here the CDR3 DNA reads TGCAGCGTTGTAGGGTCTTATCAAGAGACCCAGTACTTC. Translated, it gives CSVVGSYQETQYF.

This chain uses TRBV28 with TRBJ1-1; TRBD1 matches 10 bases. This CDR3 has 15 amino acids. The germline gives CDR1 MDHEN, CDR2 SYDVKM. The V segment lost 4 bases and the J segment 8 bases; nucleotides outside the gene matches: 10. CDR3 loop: CASSSTDRGVPEAFF. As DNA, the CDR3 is TGTGCCAGCAGTTCCACGGACAGGGGGGTGCCGGAAGCTTTCTTT.

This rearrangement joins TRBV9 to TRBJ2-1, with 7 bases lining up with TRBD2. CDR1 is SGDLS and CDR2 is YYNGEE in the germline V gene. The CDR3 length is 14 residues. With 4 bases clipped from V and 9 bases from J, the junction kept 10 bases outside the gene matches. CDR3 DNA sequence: TGTGCCAGCAGCCCCGTGGGAGGGGTAGGTGAGCAGTTCTTC. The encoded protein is CASSPVGGVGEQFF.

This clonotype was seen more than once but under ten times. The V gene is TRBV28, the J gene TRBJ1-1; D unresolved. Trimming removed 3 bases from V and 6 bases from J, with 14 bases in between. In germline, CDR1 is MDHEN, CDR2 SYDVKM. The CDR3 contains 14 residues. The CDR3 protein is CASSFAGLSAEAFF. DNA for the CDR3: TGTGCCAGCAGTTTCGCGGGTCTTTCGGCTGAAGCTTTCTTT.

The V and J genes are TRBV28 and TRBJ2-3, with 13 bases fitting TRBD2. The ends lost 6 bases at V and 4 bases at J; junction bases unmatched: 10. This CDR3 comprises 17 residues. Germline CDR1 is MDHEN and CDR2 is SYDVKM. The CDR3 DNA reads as TGTGCCAGCAGCCAGGGGGCCGGGACTAGCGGGGCAGATACGCAGTATTTT. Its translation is CASSQGAGTSGADTQYF. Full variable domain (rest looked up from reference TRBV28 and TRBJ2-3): DVKVTQSSRYLVKRTGEKVFLECVQDMDHENMFWYRQDPGLGLRLIYFSYDVKMKEKGDIPEGYSVSREKKERFSLILESASTNQTSMYLCASSQGAGTSGADTQYFGPGTRLTVL.

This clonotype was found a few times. The CDR3 nucleotides are TGCAGTGCTAGAATTGATGGAGGGGACGGCACTGAAGCTTTCTTT. Protein sequence: CSARIDGGDGTEAFF. V usage is TRBV20-1 and J usage is TRBJ1-1; tentatively, D is TRBD1 (5 bases). V lost 2 bases and J 4 bases, leaving 17 bases between the germline ends. The germline V gene encodes CDR1 DFQATT and CDR2 SNEGSKA (reference sequence). The CDR3 consists of 15 residues.

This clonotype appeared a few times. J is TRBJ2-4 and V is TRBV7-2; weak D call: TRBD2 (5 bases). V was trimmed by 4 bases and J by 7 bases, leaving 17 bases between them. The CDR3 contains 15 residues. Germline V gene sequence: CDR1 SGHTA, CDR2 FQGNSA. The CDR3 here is CASSYEGVRRNIQYF. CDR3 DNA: TGTGCCAGCAGCTACGAGGGCGTAAGGAGGAACATTCAGTACTTC.

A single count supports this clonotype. The DNA of the CDR3 is TGTGCCAGCAGCCAAACGGCCGGGGAAACCTTCGGCTACACCTTC. This translates into CASSQTAGETFGYTF. The chain couples TRBV4-2 to TRBJ1-2; D gene unclear. The CDR3 has 15 residues. The V end lost 2 bases, the J end lost 8 bases, and 18 bases lay between the germline ends. The germline gives CDR1 LGHNA, CDR2 YNFKEQ.

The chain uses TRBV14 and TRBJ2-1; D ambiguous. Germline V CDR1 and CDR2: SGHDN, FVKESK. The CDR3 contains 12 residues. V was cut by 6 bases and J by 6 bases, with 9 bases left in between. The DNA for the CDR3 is TGTGCCAGCAGACCTAGTAGCAATGAGCAGTTCTTC. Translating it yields CASRPSSNEQFF.

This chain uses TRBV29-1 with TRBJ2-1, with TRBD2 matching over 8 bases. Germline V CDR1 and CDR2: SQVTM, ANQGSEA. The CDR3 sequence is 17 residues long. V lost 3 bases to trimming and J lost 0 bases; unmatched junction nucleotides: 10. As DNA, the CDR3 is TGCAGCGTTGATCGAGCGGGAGCTCCTAGCTCCTACAATGAGCAGTTCTTC. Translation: CSVDRAGAPSSYNEQFF.

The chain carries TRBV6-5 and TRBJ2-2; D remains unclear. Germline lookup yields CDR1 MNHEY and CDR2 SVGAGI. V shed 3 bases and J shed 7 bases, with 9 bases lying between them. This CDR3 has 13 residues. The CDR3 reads CASSYVRVGELFF. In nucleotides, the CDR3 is TGTGCCAGCAGTTATGTAAGAGTCGGGGAGCTGTTTTTT.

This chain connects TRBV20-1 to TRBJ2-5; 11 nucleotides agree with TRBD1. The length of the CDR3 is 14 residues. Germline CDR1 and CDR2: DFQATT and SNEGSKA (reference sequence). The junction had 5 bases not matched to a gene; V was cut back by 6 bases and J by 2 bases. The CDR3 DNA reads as TGCAGTGCCTGGGACAGGGGGAAGCAAGAGACCCAGTACTTC. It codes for CSAWDRGKQETQYF.

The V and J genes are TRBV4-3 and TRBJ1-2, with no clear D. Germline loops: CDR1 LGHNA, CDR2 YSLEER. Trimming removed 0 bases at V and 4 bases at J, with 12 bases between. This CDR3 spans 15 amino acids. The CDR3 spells CASSQEVRDAYGYTF. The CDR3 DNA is TGCGCCAGCAGCCAAGAGGTTAGGGATGCCTATGGCTACACCTTC.

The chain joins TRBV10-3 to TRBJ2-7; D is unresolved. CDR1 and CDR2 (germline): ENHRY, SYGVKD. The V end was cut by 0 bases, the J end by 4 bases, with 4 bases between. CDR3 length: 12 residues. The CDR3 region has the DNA TGTGCCATCAGTGAGTCTTCTTACGAGCAGTACTTC. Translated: CAISESSYEQYF.

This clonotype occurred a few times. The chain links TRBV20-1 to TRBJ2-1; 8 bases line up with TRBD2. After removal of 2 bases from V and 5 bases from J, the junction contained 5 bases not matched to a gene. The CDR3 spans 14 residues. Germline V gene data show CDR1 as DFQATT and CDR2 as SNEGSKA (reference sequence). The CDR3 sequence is CSARRAGGHNEQFF. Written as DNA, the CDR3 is TGCAGTGCTAGACGGGCGGGGGGTCACAATGAGCAGTTCTTC.